This T cell receptor (beta chain) was sequenced during a study of blood T cells in healthy people across ages. Findings and limits, study-wide: Samples with more naive T cells showed higher observed beta diversity.

The second PCR ran about 6 to 12 cycles with a sample-barcoded 5' primer and J-beta primers. Carrying 12 random nucleotides, a template-switch adaptor labeled each individual cDNA molecule. One entry per CDR3 protein, called by TCRdb with MiXCR from the 5' RACE reads. The table shows approximately 1.5 million distinct CDR3 sequences, with approximately 43% occurring only once. Total RNA amounts of at least 6 micrograms were extracted per sample. This clonotype was found a few times. Its antigen is undetermined. The material sequenced was blood. This TCR came from a young woman in good health.

This chain's CDR3 is CASSRLGHEQYF. The CDR3 bases are TGTGCCAGCAGCCGTCTTGGTCACGAGCAGTACTTC. The J gene is TRBJ2-7, the V gene TRBV25-1; D is ambiguous. Germline assignment: CDR1 MGHDK and CDR2 SYGVNS. This CDR3 has 12 residues. V was clipped by 6 bases and J by 5 bases, with 11 bases between them.